The rows below give T cell receptor beta chains drawn from one sample of a study of cytomegalovirus exposure and HLA in healthy donors. Repertoires were generated with immunoSEQ multiplex PCR, while TCRdb's copy carries only in-frame clones and drops some. The sample yields about 98,000 clones, around 72% seen once. Sequenced: PBMCs. These receptors came from a male donor in good health and CMV-seronegative. Both conserved end residues are part of each CDR3. The order of the fields is J gene, D gene, clone size, V gene, CDR3 protein, CDR3 DNA. D genes are given only for firm matches. Rows give clone size only sometimes, using once, few, many, or a class for an expanded clone.

j_call: TRBJ1-1; d_call: .; clone_size: few; v_call: TRBV6-1; cdr3_aa: CASSTEGLNTEAFF; cdr3_nt: TGTGCCAGCAGTACAGAGGGTTTGAACACTGAAGCTTTCTTT
j_call: TRBJ2-7; d_call: TRBD1; clone_size: .; v_call: TRBV7-2; cdr3_aa: CASSQGTGSSYEQYF; cdr3_nt: TGTGCCAGCAGCCAGGGGACAGGAAGCTCCTACGAGCAGTACTTC
j_call: TRBJ1-2; d_call: .; clone_size: .; v_call: TRBV4-3; cdr3_aa: CASSQEGQGMGIGGYTF; cdr3_nt: TGCGCCAGCAGCCAAGAAGGTCAGGGTATGGGAATCGGGGGCTACACCTTC
j_call: TRBJ2-1; d_call: .; clone_size: .; v_call: TRBV9; cdr3_aa: CASSVDGISYNEQFF; cdr3_nt: TGTGCCAGCAGCGTAGACGGGATATCCTACAATGAGCAGTTCTTC
j_call: TRBJ2-7; d_call: TRBD2; clone_size: few; v_call: TRBV4-3; cdr3_aa: CASSQSTSGSGEQYF; cdr3_nt: TGCGCCAGCAGCCAAAGTACTAGCGGGAGTGGCGAGCAGTACTTC
j_call: TRBJ2-1; d_call: TRBD1; clone_size: .; v_call: TRBV27; cdr3_aa: CASSLDRGRSSSYNEQFF; cdr3_nt: TGTGCCAGCAGTCTCGACAGGGGTCGATCCAGCTCCTACAATGAGCAGTTCTTC
j_call: TRBJ2-2; d_call: TRBD2; clone_size: once; v_call: TRBV2; cdr3_aa: CATSSGLAGGPSTGELFF; cdr3_nt: TGTGCCACCTCCTCTGGACTAGCGGGAGGGCCAAGCACCGGGGAGCTGTTTTTT
j_call: TRBJ1-1; d_call: TRBD1; clone_size: .; v_call: TRBV5-4; cdr3_aa: CASSLTGGGGTEAFF; cdr3_nt: TGTGCCAGCAGCTTAACAGGGGGAGGGGGAACTGAAGCTTTCTTT
j_call: TRBJ2-7; d_call: .; clone_size: .; v_call: TRBV7-2; cdr3_aa: CASSLTIGYEQYF; cdr3_nt: TGTGCCAGCAGCTTAACCATCGGCTACGAGCAGTACTTC
j_call: TRBJ1-5; d_call: .; clone_size: .; v_call: TRBV2; cdr3_aa: CASSVFTGSNQPQHF; cdr3_nt: TGTGCCAGCAGTGTCTTCACGGGGAGCAATCAGCCCCAGCATTTT
j_call: TRBJ2-7; d_call: .; clone_size: .; v_call: TRBV9; cdr3_aa: CASSAGTPSYEQYF; cdr3_nt: TGTGCCAGCAGCGCAGGGACTCCAAGCTACGAGCAGTACTTC
j_call: TRBJ2-1; d_call: TRBD2; clone_size: few; v_call: TRBV28; cdr3_aa: CASNEREMAYNEQFF; cdr3_nt: TGTGCCAGCAATGAGCGGGAGATGGCCTACAATGAGCAGTTCTTC
j_call: TRBJ2-1; d_call: .; clone_size: .; v_call: TRBV15; cdr3_aa: CATSRESAGLAYNEQFF; cdr3_nt: TGTGCCACCAGCAGAGAGAGTGCGGGTTTAGCCTACAATGAGCAGTTCTTC
j_call: TRBJ2-7; d_call: TRBD2; clone_size: .; v_call: TRBV28; cdr3_aa: CASRPGLVAYEQYF; cdr3_nt: TGTGCCAGCAGGCCGGGACTAGTTGCCTACGAGCAGTACTTC
j_call: TRBJ2-1; d_call: TRBD1; clone_size: .; v_call: TRBV6-1; cdr3_aa: CASRGDRGSYNEQFF; cdr3_nt: TGTGCCAGCAGGGGGGACAGGGGTTCCTACAATGAGCAGTTCTTC
j_call: TRBJ2-2; d_call: TRBD1; clone_size: once; v_call: TRBV10-1; cdr3_aa: CASSDAGTGERVTGELFF; cdr3_nt: TGCGCCAGCAGTGACGCCGGGACAGGGGAGCGGGTCACCGGGGAGCTGTTTTTT
j_call: TRBJ1-3; d_call: .; clone_size: .; v_call: TRBV6-5; cdr3_aa: CASTPTVGNTIYF; cdr3_nt: TGTGCCAGCACTCCGACAGTGGGAAACACCATATATTTT
j_call: TRBJ1-2; d_call: .; clone_size: .; v_call: TRBV5-6; cdr3_aa: CASSFSGFGGYTF; cdr3_nt: TGTGCCAGCAGCTTTTCCGGGTTTGGTGGCTACACCTTC
j_call: TRBJ2-5; d_call: .; clone_size: .; v_call: TRBV2; cdr3_aa: CASRFRGETQYF; cdr3_nt: TGTGCCAGCAGGTTCAGGGGAGAGACCCAGTACTTC
j_call: TRBJ2-1; d_call: TRBD2; clone_size: .; v_call: TRBV7-2; cdr3_aa: CASSWPSGRAIPHNEQFF; cdr3_nt: TGTGCCAGCAGCTGGCCTAGCGGGAGGGCCATTCCCCACAATGAGCAGTTCTTC
j_call: TRBJ2-5; d_call: TRBD1; clone_size: .; v_call: TRBV7-7; cdr3_aa: CASSLDRGQETQYF; cdr3_nt: TGTGCTTCGTCTCTCGACAGGGGGCAAGAGACCCAGTACTTC
j_call: TRBJ2-7; d_call: TRBD1; clone_size: .; v_call: TRBV5-1; cdr3_aa: CASSTDRATFYEQYF; cdr3_nt: TGCGCCAGCAGCACGGACAGGGCTACATTCTACGAGCAGTACTTC
j_call: TRBJ2-7; d_call: TRBD2; clone_size: .; v_call: TRBV11-2; cdr3_aa: CASSPGLAGGHYEQYF; cdr3_nt: TGTGCTAGCAGCCCCGGACTAGCGGGAGGGCACTACGAGCAGTACTTC
j_call: TRBJ2-1; d_call: .; clone_size: .; v_call: TRBV27; cdr3_aa: CASSLRRGKADEQFF; cdr3_nt: TGTGCCAGCAGTTTAAGGCGCGGGAAAGCGGATGAGCAGTTCTTC